A single sample gave rise to the 23 T cell receptor beta chains below, sequenced in a study of blood T cell repertoires in COVID-19. Here immunoSEQ multiplex PCR was the method, and the copy in TCRdb shows in-frame clones only, minus some. The data hold 300,000 to 350,000 clones, with roughly 90% observed a single time. Sequenced material: peripheral blood. The receptors were sampled from a woman aged 25 to 39 with COVID-19, enrolled during active disease.

The genes are TRBV27 and TRBJ1-6; 8 nucleotides align to TRBD1. Germline V lookup: CDR1 MNHEY, CDR2 SMNVEV (reference sequence). CDR3 length: 14 amino acids. With 8 bases clipped from V and 5 bases from J, the junction kept 5 bases outside the gene matches. The DNA of the CDR3 is TGTGCCAGCTCTACAGGGGGGGATAATTCACCCCTCCACTTT. It codes for CASSTGGDNSPLHF.

V usage is TRBV5-1 and J usage is TRBJ2-1; TRBD2 might be the D (5 bases). V was trimmed by 0 bases and J by 6 bases, leaving 13 bases between them. Germline V gene sequence: CDR1 SGHRS, CDR2 YFSETQ. CDR3 length equals 15 residues. CDR3 sequence (DNA): TGCGCCAGCAGCTTGGAGACGGGATACATCAATGAGCAGTTCTTC. As protein: CASSLETGYINEQFF. The full variable domain, its missing parts supplied by reference TRBV5-1 and TRBJ2-1, is KAGVTQTPRYLIKTRGQQVTLSCSPISGHRSVSWYQQTPGQGLQFLFEYFSETQRNKGNFPGRFSGRQFSNSRSEMNVSTLELGDSALYLCASSLETGYINEQFFGPGTRLTVL.

The gene calls are TRBV5-5 and TRBJ1-3; maybe TRBD1 (5 bases). CDR3 length: 16 residues. Trimming took off 4 bases at V and 2 bases at J, with 16 bases between the two ends. CDR1 SGHKS and CDR2 YYEKEE come from the germline V gene (reference sequence). The CDR3 nucleotides read TGTGCCAGCAGCCCGGCCGGGACTCGGACTGGAAACACCATATATTTT. This sequence encodes CASSPAGTRTGNTIYF.

The chain has TRBV5-1 and TRBJ2-1; 10 bases are shared with TRBD1. There are 15 residues in the CDR3. J was trimmed by 6 bases and V by 3 bases; bases with no gene match: 6. CDR1 and CDR2 (germline): SGHRS, YFSETQ. CDR3 nucleotide sequence: TGCGCCAGCAGCTCGCGGGACAGGGGTAGCAATGAGCAGTTCTTC. Amino acid sequence: CASSSRDRGSNEQFF.

This chain links TRBV5-1 with TRBJ2-5; D not certain. V was clipped by 4 bases and J by 2 bases, with 6 bases between them. In germline, CDR1 is SGHRS, CDR2 YFSETQ. This CDR3 contains 12 residues. DNA for the CDR3: TGCGCCAGCAGCCCTAATCAAGAGACCCAGTACTTC. Translating it yields CASSPNQETQYF.

The chain joins TRBV18 to TRBJ1-1; TRBD1 might be the D (6 bases). The V end lost 3 bases, the J end lost 7 bases, and 12 bases lay between the germline ends. Germline values: CDR1 KGHSH, CDR2 LQKENI. This CDR3 is built from 13 residues. The CDR3 here is CASSPRDINEAFF. For the CDR3, the DNA is TGTGCCAGCTCACCCCGGGACATAAATGAAGCTTTCTTT.

The rearrangement uses TRBV7-2 and TRBJ1-2, with TRBD1 matching over 10 bases. This CDR3 region has 15 residues. The germline gives CDR1 SGHTA, CDR2 FQGNSA. With V trimmed by 5 bases and J by 5 bases, 8 bases remained unmatched. The CDR3 reads CASSPQGQGVYGYTF. In nucleotides, the CDR3 is TGTGCCAGCAGCCCTCAAGGACAGGGGGTTTATGGCTACACCTTC.

The genes are TRBV29-1 and TRBJ2-1; 9 positions match TRBD1. V lost 1 base to trimming and J lost 2 bases; unmatched junction nucleotides: 6. Germline CDR1 reads SQVTM; CDR2 reads ANQGSEA. The CDR3 has 16 amino acids. The CDR3 nucleotides are TGCAGCGTTGAAGCGCCGGACAGGGGCACCTACAATGAGCAGTTCTTC. Translating gives CSVEAPDRGTYNEQFF.

The chain couples TRBV21-1 to TRBJ2-3; whether TRBD1, the table's D call, matches the DNA was not checked. TRBV21-1 is marked as a pseudogene. This CDR3 has 9 amino acids. In DNA, the CDR3 is TGTGCCAGCCAATATACGCAGTATTTT. The encoded protein is CASQYTQYF.

The rearrangement joins TRBV5-1 to TRBJ2-7; 8 nucleotides align to TRBD1. The CDR3 has 13 residues. CDR1 is SGHRS and CDR2 is YFSETQ in the germline V gene. V was clipped by 3 bases and J by 2 bases; unmatched bases: 1. In DNA form, the CDR3 reads TGCGCCAGCAGCTGGGGACAGGCCTACGAGCAGTACTTC. Amino acids: CASSWGQAYEQYF.

The chain combines TRBV20-1 with TRBJ2-3; 8 positions match TRBD2. Looked up from germline, CDR1 is DFQATT and CDR2 is SNEGSKA (reference sequence). After removal of 3 bases from V and 0 bases from J, the junction contained 11 bases not matched to a gene. The CDR3 is 17 residues long. CDR3 loop: CSASGLAGHPSTDTQYF. The CDR3, as DNA: TGCAGTGCTAGTGGTCTAGCGGGTCACCCTAGCACAGATACGCAGTATTTT.

The chain employs TRBV7-9 and TRBJ2-7; a possible D gene is TRBD1 (6 bases). CDR1 SEHNR and CDR2 FQNEAQ come from the germline V gene (reference sequence). This CDR3 is 15 amino acids long. V lost 0 bases to trimming and J lost 4 bases, with 13 bases between them. CDR3 amino acids: CASSLALGAEYEQYF. CDR3 in DNA: TGTGCCAGCAGCTTAGCGTTGGGGGCTGAGTACGAGCAGTACTTC.

This chain joins TRBV7-6 and TRBJ1-1; 7 bases agree with TRBD1. The CDR3 totals 15 residues. Germline V gene sequence: CDR1 SGHVS, CDR2 FNYEAQ. V shed 5 bases, J shed 2 bases, and the junction held 8 bases outside the gene matches. This chain's CDR3 is CASSPSTGPNTEAFF. The CDR3 DNA sequence: TGTGCCAGCAGCCCCTCGACAGGGCCTAACACTGAAGCTTTCTTT.

This clone was counted a few times. The genes are TRBV5-1 and TRBJ1-3, with 7 bases lining up with TRBD1. V trimming: 0 bases; J trimming: 2 bases; junction bases outside the gene matches: 2. CDR3 length: 15 amino acids. Looked up from germline, CDR1 is SGHRS and CDR2 is YFSETQ. The CDR3 sequence is CASSLEQGTGNTIYF. CDR3 DNA sequence: TGCGCCAGCAGCTTGGAACAGGGGACTGGAAACACCATATATTTT.

V is TRBV28 and J is TRBJ1-2; tentatively, D is TRBD1 (6 bases). V dropped 6 bases and J dropped 1 base, with 9 bases sitting between them. Germline CDR1 MDHEN, CDR2 SYDVKM. The CDR3 extends over 13 amino acids. This chain's CDR3 is CASRSGVNYGYTF. DNA of the CDR3: TGTGCCAGCAGGTCAGGGGTTAACTATGGCTACACCTTC.

This clone was detected only a few times. V is TRBV3-1 (or the pseudogene TRBV3-2) and J is TRBJ2-5; D call uncertain. V lost 5 bases to trimming and J lost 2 bases, with 18 bases between them. This CDR3 spans 16 amino acids. Germline V gene data show CDR1 as LGHDT and CDR2 as YNNKEL (reference sequence). The CDR3 loop reads CASSYTRFSVQETQYF. CDR3 nucleotide sequence: TGTGCCAGCAGCTACACCCGCTTCAGTGTACAAGAGACCCAGTACTTC.

J is TRBJ1-3 and V is TRBV5-6; D is unresolved. Trimming took off 1 base at V and 2 bases at J, with 7 bases between the two ends. Germline V gene sequence: CDR1 SGHDT, CDR2 YYEEEE. This CDR3 comprises 14 residues. CDR3: CASSLLAAGNTIYF. For the CDR3, the DNA is TGTGCCAGCAGCTTGTTGGCAGCTGGAAACACCATATATTTT.

V is TRBV18 and J is TRBJ1-2; the D gene is possibly TRBD1 (5 bases). The V and J ends lost 3 bases and 4 bases respectively, with 12 bases between them. Germline values: CDR1 KGHSH, CDR2 LQKENI. This CDR3 comprises 14 residues. The CDR3: CASSPQGIIYGYTF. DNA for the CDR3: TGTGCCAGCTCACCGCAGGGAATAATCTATGGCTACACCTTC. The full variable domain, rest sourced from reference TRBV18 and TRBJ1-2, is NAGVMQNPRHLVRRRGQEARLRCSPMKGHSHVYWYRQLPEEGLKFMVYLQKENIIDESGMPKERFSAEFPKEGPSILRIQQVVRGDSAAYFCASSPQGIIYGYTFGSGTRLTVV.

The chain employs TRBV4-1 and TRBJ1-2; 9 bases align to TRBD1. V lost 5 bases and J lost 0; bases outside the gene matches: 7. Germline CDR1 MGHRA, CDR2 YSYEKL. The CDR3 loop spans 16 amino acids. CDR3 DNA sequence: TGCGCCAGCAGCGACGGGACAGGGCCATCTAACTATGGCTACACCTTC. Translation gives CASSDGTGPSNYGYTF.

CDR3 bases: TGTGCCAGTAAGATCAGACAGGGCAATCAGCCCCAGCATTTT. Translating it yields CASKIRQGNQPQHF. This chain connects TRBV19 to TRBJ1-5; D might be TRBD1 (6 bases). Trimming took off 7 bases at V and 2 bases at J, with 12 bases between the two ends. The CDR3 consists of 14 residues. Germline loops: CDR1 LNHDA, CDR2 SQIVND (reference sequence).

CDR3 amino acids: CASSSRQGGSQPQHF. The CDR3 DNA reads TGTGCCAGCAGTTCCCGACAGGGAGGTTCTCAGCCCCAGCATTTT. The V call is TRBV27, the J call TRBJ1-5, with 7 bases lining up with TRBD1. The CDR3 extends over 15 amino acids. CDR1 MNHEY and CDR2 SMNVEV come from the germline V gene (reference sequence). Trimming cost V 4 bases and J 6 bases; bases outside gene matches: 9.

CDR3 residues: CASSSGTGAFNTEAFF. The CDR3 DNA reads TGTGCCAGCAGTTCGGGGACAGGGGCCTTTAACACTGAAGCTTTCTTT. J is TRBJ1-1 and V is TRBV6-5, with 10 bases identical to TRBD1. Germline values: CDR1 MNHEY, CDR2 SVGAGI. This CDR3 has 16 amino acids. The junction had 7 bases not matched to a gene; V was cut back by 4 bases and J by 2 bases.

The rearrangement joins TRBV29-1 to TRBJ1-4, with 8 bases matching TRBD1. CDR3 length: 15 amino acids. The V gene end was trimmed by 6 bases and the J gene end by 4 bases; junction bases not matched to a gene: 10. The germline CDR1 and CDR2 sequences are SQVTM and ANQGSEA. CDR3 residues: CSVGTGGARNEKLFF. CDR3 sequence (DNA): TGCAGCGTGGGGACAGGAGGGGCTCGTAATGAAAAACTGTTTTTT.